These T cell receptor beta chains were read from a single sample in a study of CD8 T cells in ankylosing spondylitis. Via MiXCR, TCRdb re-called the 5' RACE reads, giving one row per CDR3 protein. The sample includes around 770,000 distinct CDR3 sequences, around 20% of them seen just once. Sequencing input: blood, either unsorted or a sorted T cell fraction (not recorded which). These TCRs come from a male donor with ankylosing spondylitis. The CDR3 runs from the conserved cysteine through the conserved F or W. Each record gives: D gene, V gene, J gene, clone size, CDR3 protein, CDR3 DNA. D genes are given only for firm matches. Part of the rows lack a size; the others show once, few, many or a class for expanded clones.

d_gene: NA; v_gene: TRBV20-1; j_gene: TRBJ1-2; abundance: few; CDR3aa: CSASIPTANYGYTF; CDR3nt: TGCAGTGCTTCGATCCCCACAGCTAACTATGGCTACACCTTC
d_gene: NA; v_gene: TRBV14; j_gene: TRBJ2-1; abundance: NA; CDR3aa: CASSQGGGLDNEQFF; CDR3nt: TGTGCCAGCAGCCAAGGGGGGGGCCTAGACAATGAGCAGTTCTTC
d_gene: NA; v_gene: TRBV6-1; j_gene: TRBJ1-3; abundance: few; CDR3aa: CASTAGSSGNTIYF; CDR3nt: TGTGCCAGCACCGCCGGGAGCTCTGGAAACACCATATATTTT
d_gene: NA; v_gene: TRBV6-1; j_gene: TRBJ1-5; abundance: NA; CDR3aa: CASSERVLAIGNQPQHF; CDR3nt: TGTGCCAGCAGTGAAAGGGTCTTGGCCATAGGCAATCAGCCCCAGCATTTT
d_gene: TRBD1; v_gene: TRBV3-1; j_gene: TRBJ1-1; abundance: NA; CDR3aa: CASSARAGGQNTEAFF; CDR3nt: TGTGCCAGCAGCGCTAGGGCAGGGGGACAGAACACTGAAGCTTTCTTT
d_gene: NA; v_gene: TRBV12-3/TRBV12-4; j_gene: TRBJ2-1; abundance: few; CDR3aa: CASSFGGARDNEQFF; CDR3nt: TGTGCCAGCAGTTTCGGTGGGGCCAGGGACAATGAGCAGTTCTTC
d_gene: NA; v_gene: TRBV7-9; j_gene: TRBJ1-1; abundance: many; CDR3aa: CASSLGQANTEAFF; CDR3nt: TGTGCCAGCAGCTTAGGACAGGCGAACACTGAAGCTTTCTTT
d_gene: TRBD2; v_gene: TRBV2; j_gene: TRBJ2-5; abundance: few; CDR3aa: CASTRTSGSGLETQYF; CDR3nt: TGTGCCAGCACGAGGACTAGCGGTTCGGGCTTAGAGACCCAGTACTTC
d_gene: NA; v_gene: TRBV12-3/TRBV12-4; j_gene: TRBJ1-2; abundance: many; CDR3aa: CASSLGPGLNYGYTF; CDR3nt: TGTGCCAGCAGTTTAGGTCCAGGGCTAAACTATGGCTACACCTTC
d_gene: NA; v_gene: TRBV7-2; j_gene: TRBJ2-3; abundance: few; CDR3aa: CASSLESPGADTQYF; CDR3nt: TGTGCCAGCAGCTTAGAGTCCCCGGGTGCAGATACGCAGTATTTT
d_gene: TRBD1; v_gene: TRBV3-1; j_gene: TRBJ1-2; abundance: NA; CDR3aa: CASSQAGQGLSKRTNYGYTF; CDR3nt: TGTGCCAGCAGCCAGGCGGGACAGGGCTTGTCTAAACGGACTAACTATGGCTACACCTTC
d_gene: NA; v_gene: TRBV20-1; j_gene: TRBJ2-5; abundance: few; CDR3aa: CSAALEETQYF; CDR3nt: TGCAGTGCTGCATTAGAAGAGACCCAGTACTTC
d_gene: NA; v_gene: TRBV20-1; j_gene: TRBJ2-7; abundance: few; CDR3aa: CSARSGDNEQYF; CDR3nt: TGCAGTGCTAGGTCAGGGGATAACGAGCAGTACTTC
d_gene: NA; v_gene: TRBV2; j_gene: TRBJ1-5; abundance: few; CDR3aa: CASSRALDQPQHF; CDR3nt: TGTGCCAGCAGTCGGGCGCTGGATCAGCCCCAGCATTTT
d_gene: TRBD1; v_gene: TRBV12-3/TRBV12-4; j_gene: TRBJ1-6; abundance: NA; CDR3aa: CASSFQGQGYSPLHF; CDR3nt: TGTGCCAGCAGTTTTCAGGGACAGGGTTATTCACCCCTCCACTTT
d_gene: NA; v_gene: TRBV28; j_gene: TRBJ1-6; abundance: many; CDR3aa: CASRVSASYNSPLHF; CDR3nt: TGTGCCAGCAGAGTATCGGCCTCCTATAATTCACCCCTCCACTTT
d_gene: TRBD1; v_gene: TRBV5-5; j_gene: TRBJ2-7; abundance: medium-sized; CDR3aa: CASSLGFSGGLLSYEQYF; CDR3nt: TGTGCCAGCAGCTTAGGGTTTTCAGGGGGCCTTCTTTCCTACGAGCAGTACTTC
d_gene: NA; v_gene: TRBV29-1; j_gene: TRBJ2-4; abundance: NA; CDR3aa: CSAQLGAKNIQYF; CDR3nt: TGCAGCGCACAGCTGGGAGCCAAAAACATTCAGTACTTC
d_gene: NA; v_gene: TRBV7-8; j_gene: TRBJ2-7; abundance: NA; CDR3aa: CASSLEGVRQYF; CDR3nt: TGTGCCAGCAGCCTAGAGGGAGTGAGGCAGTACTTC
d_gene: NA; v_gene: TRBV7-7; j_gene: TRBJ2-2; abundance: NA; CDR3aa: CASAPRATAGELFF; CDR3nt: TGTGCCAGCGCTCCAAGGGCGACAGCCGGGGAGCTGTTTTTT
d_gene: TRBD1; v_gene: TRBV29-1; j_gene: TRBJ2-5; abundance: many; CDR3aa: CSVPRQGLETQYF; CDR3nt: TGCAGCGTCCCGAGACAGGGTTTGGAGACCCAGTACTTC
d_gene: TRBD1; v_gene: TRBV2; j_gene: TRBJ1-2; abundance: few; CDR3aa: CASSGTGGAPNGYTF; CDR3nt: TGTGCCAGCAGTGGGACAGGGGGCGCGCCGAATGGCTACACCTTC
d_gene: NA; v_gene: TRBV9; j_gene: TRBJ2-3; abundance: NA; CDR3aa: CASSGSGGTSTDTQYF; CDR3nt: TGTGCCAGCAGCGGGTCCGGAGGAACTAGCACAGATACGCAGTATTTT
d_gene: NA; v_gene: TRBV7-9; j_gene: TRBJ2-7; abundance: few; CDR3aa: CASSLAQGRVYEQYF; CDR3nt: TGTGCCAGCAGCTTAGCGCAGGGCAGAGTGTACGAGCAGTACTTC
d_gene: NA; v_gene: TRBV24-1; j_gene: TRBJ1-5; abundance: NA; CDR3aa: CATSDSRGGSNQPQHF; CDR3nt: TGTGCCACCAGTGACTCGAGGGGGGGTAGCAATCAGCCCCAGCATTTT
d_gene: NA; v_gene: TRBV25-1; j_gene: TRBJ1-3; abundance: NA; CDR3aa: CASSEFSSGNRNTIYF; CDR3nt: TGTGCCAGCAGTGAATTCTCGTCAGGGAATAGGAACACCATATATTTT
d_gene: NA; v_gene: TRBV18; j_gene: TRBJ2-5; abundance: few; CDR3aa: CASSPTDQETQYF; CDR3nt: TGTGCCAGCTCACCTACGGACCAAGAGACCCAGTACTTC
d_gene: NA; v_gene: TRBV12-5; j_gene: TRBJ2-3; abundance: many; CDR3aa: CASGATGSADTQYF; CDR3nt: TGTGCTAGTGGGGCCACAGGGAGTGCAGATACGCAGTATTTT
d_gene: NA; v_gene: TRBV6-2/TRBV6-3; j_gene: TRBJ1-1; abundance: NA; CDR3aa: CASSLLQGWTSTEAFF; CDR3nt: TGTGCCAGCAGTTTATTACAGGGCTGGACGAGCACTGAAGCTTTCTTT
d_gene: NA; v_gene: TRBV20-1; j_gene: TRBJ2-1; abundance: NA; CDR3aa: CSASEGSEQFF; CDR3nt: TGCAGTGCTAGCGAGGGAAGTGAGCAGTTCTTC
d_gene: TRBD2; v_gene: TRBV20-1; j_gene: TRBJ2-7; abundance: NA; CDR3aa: CSARSTSGSREQYF; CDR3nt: TGCAGTGCTCGCTCCACTAGCGGGAGCCGGGAGCAGTACTTC
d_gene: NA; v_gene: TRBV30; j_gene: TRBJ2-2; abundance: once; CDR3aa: CAWSRQSDTGELFF; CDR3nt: TGTGCCTGGAGTCGGCAGTCCGACACCGGGGAGCTGTTTTTT
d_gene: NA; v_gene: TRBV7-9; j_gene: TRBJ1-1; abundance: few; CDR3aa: CASSLALTVPEAFF; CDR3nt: TGTGCCAGCAGCTTAGCGCTCACAGTCCCAGAAGCTTTCTTT
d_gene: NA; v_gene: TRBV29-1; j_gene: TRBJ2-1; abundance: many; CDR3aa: CSVDRELGEQFF; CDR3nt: TGCAGCGTTGATCGGGAGTTAGGTGAGCAGTTCTTC
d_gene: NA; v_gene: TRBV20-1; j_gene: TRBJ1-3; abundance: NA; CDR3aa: CSASAQTGNTIYF; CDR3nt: TGCAGTGCTAGCGCGCAAACTGGAAACACCATATATTTT
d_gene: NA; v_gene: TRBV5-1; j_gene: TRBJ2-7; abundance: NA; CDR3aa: CASSLNYGSYEQYF; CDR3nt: TGCGCCAGCAGCTTGAATTACGGGTCCTACGAGCAGTACTTC
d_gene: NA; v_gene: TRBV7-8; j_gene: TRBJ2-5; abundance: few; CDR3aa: CASSPSEIRKETQYF; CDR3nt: TGTGCCAGCAGCCCCAGTGAGATTCGGAAAGAGACCCAGTACTTC
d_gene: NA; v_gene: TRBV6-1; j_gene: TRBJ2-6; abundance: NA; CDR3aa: CASSGGTRLSGANVLTF; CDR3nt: TGTGCCAGCAGTGGGGGGACAAGGTTATCTGGGGCCAACGTCCTGACTTTC
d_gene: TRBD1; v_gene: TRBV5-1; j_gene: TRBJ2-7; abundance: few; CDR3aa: CASSATGTGPERYF; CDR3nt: TGCGCCAGCAGCGCAACCGGGACAGGGCCCGAGAGGTACTTC
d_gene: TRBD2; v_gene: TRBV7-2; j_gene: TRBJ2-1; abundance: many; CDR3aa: CASSLNLAAYNEQFF; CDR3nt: TGTGCCAGCAGCTTAAATCTAGCGGCCTACAATGAGCAGTTCTTC
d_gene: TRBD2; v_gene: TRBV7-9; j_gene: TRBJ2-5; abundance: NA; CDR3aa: CASSSIGLAGVETQYF; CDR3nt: TGTGCCAGCAGCTCTATAGGACTAGCGGGAGTTGAGACCCAGTACTTC
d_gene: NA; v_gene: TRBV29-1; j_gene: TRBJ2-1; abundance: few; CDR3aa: CSVEGETGEQFF; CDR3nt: TGCAGCGTTGAAGGGGAGACTGGAGAGCAGTTCTTC
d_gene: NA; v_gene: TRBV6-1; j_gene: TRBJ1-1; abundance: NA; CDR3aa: CASSEARSGGGAFF; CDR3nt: TGTGCCAGCAGTGAAGCAAGAAGTGGGGGCGGAGCTTTCTTT
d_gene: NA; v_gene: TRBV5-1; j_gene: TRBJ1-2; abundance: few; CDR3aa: CASSAKKTGHDGYTF; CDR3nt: TGCGCCAGCAGCGCAAAAAAGACAGGACACGACGGCTACACCTTC
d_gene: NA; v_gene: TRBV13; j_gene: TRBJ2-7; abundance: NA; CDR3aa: CASSLDPEGGSEQYF; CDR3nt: TGTGCCAGCAGCTTAGATCCGGAGGGGGGATCCGAGCAGTACTTC
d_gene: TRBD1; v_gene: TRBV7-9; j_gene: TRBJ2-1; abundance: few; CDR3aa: CASNLDRELYNEQFF; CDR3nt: TGTGCCAGCAACCTGGACAGGGAACTCTACAATGAGCAGTTCTTC
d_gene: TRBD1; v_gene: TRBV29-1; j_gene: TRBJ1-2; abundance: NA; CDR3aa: CSVDGDRGWGYTF; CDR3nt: TGCAGCGTAGATGGTGACAGGGGATGGGGCTACACCTTC
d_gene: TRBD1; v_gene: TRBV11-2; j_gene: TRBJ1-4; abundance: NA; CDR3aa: CASSLDLQGARVEKLFF; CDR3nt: TGTGCCAGCAGCTTAGATCTTCAGGGGGCGCGGGTTGAAAAACTGTTTTTT
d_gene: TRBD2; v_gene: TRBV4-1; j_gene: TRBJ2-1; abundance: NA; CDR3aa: CASSQEGIGSGGFWNEQFF; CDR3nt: TGCGCCAGCAGCCAAGAAGGAATTGGTAGCGGGGGTTTTTGGAATGAGCAGTTCTTC
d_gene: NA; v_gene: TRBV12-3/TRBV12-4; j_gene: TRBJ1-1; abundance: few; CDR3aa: CASSRSSLGDTEAFF; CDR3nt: TGTGCCAGCAGTCGCTCCTCCCTTGGGGACACTGAAGCTTTCTTT
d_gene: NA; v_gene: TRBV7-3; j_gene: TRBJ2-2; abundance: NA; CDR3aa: CASSLVAGPNTGELFF; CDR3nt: TGTGCCAGCAGCTTAGTTGCTGGGCCCAACACCGGGGAGCTGTTTTTT
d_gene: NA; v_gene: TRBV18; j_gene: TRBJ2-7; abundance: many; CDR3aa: CASSRDRFYEQYF; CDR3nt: TGTGCCAGCTCACGAGACAGGTTCTACGAGCAGTACTTC
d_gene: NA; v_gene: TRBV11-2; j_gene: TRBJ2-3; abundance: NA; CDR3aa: CASSSGTRLTTDTQYF; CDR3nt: TGTGCCAGCAGCTCCGGGACCCGCCTTACCACAGATACGCAGTATTTT